This T cell receptor (beta chain) was sequenced during a study of T cell responses to AZD1222 COVID-19 vaccine. Overall study: Both about-4-week and about-12-week second-dose recipients were combined. General study findings and limits: None of the repertoires were sampled until the peak T cell response had passed.

The germline gives CDR1 MNHNS, CDR2 SASEGT. Trimming left V 2 bases short and J 0 bases short, with 8 bases between. The CDR3 covers 16 residues. This clone was seen a handful of times. The antigen remains undetermined. Clones were read by immunoSEQ multiplex PCR, and TCRdb kept only the in-frame ones, dropping some. The table shows around 180,000 clones, with 75% to 95% occurring only once. The specimen was peripheral blood, collected on day 0 of AZD1222 vaccination. The chain couples TRBV6-1 to TRBJ1-6; D call uncertain. The sequence derives from an adult in good health. The CDR3 here is CASSESGSSYNSPLHF. CDR3 in DNA: TGTGCCAGCAGTGAATCGGGGAGCTCCTATAATTCACCCCTCCACTTT.